This T cell receptor beta chain stems from a study of beta chain features in type 1 diabetes. Germline V lookup: CDR1 MNHEY, CDR2 SMNVEV (reference sequence). CDR3 length: 15 amino acids. The ends lost 3 bases at V and 10 bases at J; junction bases unmatched: 8. Overall study findings and caveats: An over-representation of cells with high TCR expression could result from cDNA sequencing.

This clone was found a few times. Its specificity is unknown. Every bit of the isolated RNA underwent reverse transcription, so sequencing read expressed TCRB transcripts. Here immunoSEQ multiplex PCR was the method, and the copy in TCRdb shows in-frame clones only, minus some. This table holds roughly 610,000 clones, 15% to 19% found once. This clonotype was obtained from a man aged 18-30 years in good health. The V and J genes are TRBV27 and TRBJ1-6; 8 bases are a match to TRBD1. Sequencing was done on a sample of naive CD4+ T cells from blood. CDR3: CASSLTGDGRSPLHF. The CDR3 bases are TGTGCCAGCAGTTTGACAGGGGATGGGAGATCACCCCTCCACTTT.